This T cell receptor (beta chain) was sequenced during a study (dated by TCRdb to between 2014 and 2017). The study in broad terms: The study tested whether tumor-infiltrating Tregs in breast cancer are recruited from blood Tregs or converted in situ from other CD4+ T cell subsets. Here is what the overall study found, with its caveats: The validation in the larger cohort was limited to a single TCR beta V-J rearrangement instead of whole repertoires. The TCR gene usage of tumor memory CD4+ T cells clustered together with blood and lymph node memory CD4+ cells and with lymph node naive CD4+ cells. Tumor-infiltrating Treg TCR alpha and beta sequences overlapped most with tumor naive CD4+ T cells, then with blood naive CD4+ T cells.

The CDR3 contains 15 residues, cysteine and phenylalanine counted. The only DNA kept is the CDR3, 45 bases in frame from the first base. Taken from the germline V gene, the CDR1 and CDR2 loops are SGDLS and YYNGEE. Details on this clonotype: Its antigen remains unidentified. A much larger clone differs by one base, so this may be a read error.

The Miltenyi Naive CD4+ T Cell Isolation kit was used to purify naive CD4+ T cells, and Tregs were depleted with CD25 microbeads. Tregs, naive and memory CD4+ T cells from tumor, blood and ipsilateral draining lymph nodes of about five breast cancer patients underwent full-length TCR alpha and beta sequencing. Ficoll density gradient centrifugation was used to isolate mononuclear cells from lymph nodes or from 40 to 50 ml of peripheral blood. A purity exceeding 90% was confirmed by FACS for the sorted cell populations. Amplification of full-length TCR variable regions was done by 5' RACE PCR using constant-region reverse primers, and this step was followed by semi-nested PCR with Nested Universal Primer A. The ReliaPrep RNA Cell Miniprep System was used to extract total RNA, which was then reverse transcribed into 5'RACE-ready cDNA with the SMARTer RACE 5'/3' Kit. Multiplex adaptors were used to barcode the full-length TCR alpha and beta libraries, which were then sequenced on an Illumina MiSeq. The authors' pipeline ran thus. For each of nine subset-tissue groups, sequencing data from the five patients were pooled, and the groups were compared by unsupervised clustering of TCR gene usage. Repertoire similarity was calculated with the Morisita-Horn index, weighting shared sequences by their contribution to each repertoire. TCRdb handled the public reads itself, with Q25 trimming in fastp and clone calling in MiXCR, and kept productive beta chains. Rows matching on CDR3 protein sequence are summarized as one entry with the most common DNA and genes. These V and J calls are TCRdb output, not the study's own analysis. A total of under 60,000 distinct CDR3 sequences appear in this sample, around 28% of them only once. The ten largest make up 2% to 2.5% of the sample.

This TCR was recovered from a female donor with breast cancer. The sequencing sample was made of naive CD4+ T cells sorted from blood. The cell subset or site label for this specimen denotes: naive CD4+ T cells, CD4+CD45RA+CD25-. The chain is assembled from TRBV9 and TRBJ2-5, with TRBD2 tentatively as D gene (5 bases match). The CDR3 corresponds to CAGSSGLPGVETQYF. The nucleotides are TGTGCCGGCAGCTCCGGACTGCCCGGGGTAGAGACCCAGTACTTC.